This is a list of T cell receptor beta chains from one sample in a study of blood T cells in healthy people across ages. TCRdb independently ran MiXCR on the 5' RACE reads; one entry per CDR3 protein. Among more than 650,000 distinct CDR3 sequences, more than 25% were seen once, and the ten largest hold around 3%. The sample was also reused in another study, on T cells of mothers and their children.

Sequencing was carried out using blood. Receptors originate from a boy aged 5-17 years in good health. Both conserved end residues are part of each CDR3. Fields, in order: clone size, V gene, J gene, D gene, CDR3 DNA, CDR3 protein. D genes are given only for firm matches. Clone size, where shown, is once, few, many, or a class for clones that have expanded.

>few|TRBV5-1|TRBJ1-5|-
TGCGCCAGCAGCCCACGCCGGCGGGGGGAGGGTCAGCCCCAGCATTTT
CASSPRRRGEGQPQHF
>-|TRBV5-5|TRBJ2-3|TRBD2
TGTGCCAGCAGCTTGTACCCTAGCGGAAGCACAGATACGCAGTATTTT
CASSLYPSGSTDTQYF
>few|TRBV4-2|TRBJ2-2|-
TGTGCCAGCAGCCAACCAACTGACGGCACGGGGGAGCTGTTTTTT
CASSQPTDGTGELFF
>-|TRBV2|TRBJ2-7|-
TGTGCCAGCAGTCCTCAGTATTGCGAGCAGTACTTC
CASSPQYCEQYF
>-|TRBV5-1|TRBJ2-7|TRBD1
TGCGCCAGCAGCATCGGACAGGGGAACGAGCAGTACTTC
CASSIGQGNEQYF
>-|TRBV2|TRBJ2-5|-
TGTGCCAGCAGTGGACCGGGACCGTACCAAGAGACCCAGTACTTC
CASSGPGPYQETQYF
>few|TRBV5-1|TRBJ2-5|TRBD1
TGCGCCAGCAGCGCCGGGACAGGGTCCTTTAAAGAGACCCAGTACTTC
CASSAGTGSFKETQYF
>-|TRBV6-5|TRBJ2-7|TRBD2
TGTGCCAGCAGTTCCCCGAGTAGCGGGGGCCTAGGACCTGAGCAGTACTTC
CASSSPSSGGLGPEQYF
>few|TRBV6-6|TRBJ2-2|TRBD2
TGTGCCAGCAGCTACGGACTAGCCGGGGAGCTGTTTTTT
CASSYGLAGELFF
>few|TRBV25-1|TRBJ2-5|TRBD1
TGTGCCAGCAGCCGGGACAGGGAACAAGGGACCCAGTACTTC
CASSRDREQGTQYF
>few|TRBV6-5|TRBJ2-1|TRBD2
TGTGCCAGCAGTTACGACGGGGGGAGAGAGCAGTTCTTC
CASSYDGGREQFF
>few|TRBV5-5|TRBJ2-1|-
TGTGCCAGCAGCCCTCAGGGCGGGACAGCCTCCTACAATGAGCAGTTCTTC
CASSPQGGTASYNEQFF
>few|TRBV20-1|TRBJ2-1|-
TGCAGTGCTAGAGATCCACACAGCTCCTACAATGAGCAGTTCTTC
CSARDPHSSYNEQFF
>-|TRBV30|TRBJ2-3|TRBD2
TGTGCCTGGAGTGGCCAGCGGGGGCCCACAGATACGCAGTATTTT
CAWSGQRGPTDTQYF
>-|TRBV10-3|TRBJ2-5|-
TGTGCCATCAGGAACGCCGGAGGGGGGACCCAGTACTTC
CAIRNAGGGTQYF
>-|TRBV5-1|TRBJ2-3|TRBD2
TGTGCCAGCAGCCCTGGGGGGGTCACAGATACGCAGTATTTT
CASSPGGVTDTQYF
>-|TRBV12-3/TRBV12-4|TRBJ1-2|TRBD1
TGTGCCAGCAGTGGGACAGGACTTTATGGCTACACCTTC
CASSGTGLYGYTF
>-|TRBV10-2|TRBJ2-5|TRBD2
TGCGCCAGCAGTGAGTCGGTCACTATCGGGGGGATCCAAGAGACCCAGTACTTC
CASSESVTIGGIQETQYF
>-|TRBV5-1|TRBJ1-4|TRBD1
TGCGCCAGCAGGCGGACAGGACTCCCAACTAATGAAAAACTGTTTTTT
CASRRTGLPTNEKLFF
>-|TRBV2|TRBJ2-5|-
TGTGCCAGCTGGGGCCCAGAGACCCAGTACTTC
CASWGPETQYF
>few|TRBV5-1|TRBJ2-1|TRBD1
TGCGCCAGCAGCTACCCGGTTGGACAGGGGCTCCCCAATGAGCAGTTCTTC
CASSYPVGQGLPNEQFF
>-|TRBV4-1|TRBJ1-1|-
TGCGCCAGCAGCCAAGATCGGGCAGGGAAAGCTTTCTTT
CASSQDRAGKAFF
>few|TRBV2|TRBJ1-5|-
TGTGCCAGCAGTGCCCGGGCGGGTCAGCCCCAGCATTTT
CASSARAGQPQHF
>few|TRBV12-3/TRBV12-4|TRBJ2-7|-
TGTGCCAGCACCGGGACTGTGAGCTCCTACGAGCAGTACTTC
CASTGTVSSYEQYF
>-|TRBV25-1|TRBJ2-5|TRBD1
TGTGCCAGCTCCCGCACAGGACAGGGTAATTTTTGGGAGACCCAGTACTTC
CASSRTGQGNFWETQYF
>many|TRBV3-1|TRBJ2-5|TRBD2
TGTGCCAGCAGCCAGGGCACAGGACTAGCGGGGGAGCAAGAGACCCAGTACTTC
CASSQGTGLAGEQETQYF
>-|TRBV18|TRBJ2-7|-
TGTGCCAGCTCACCAGGGGTTGACTCCTACGAGCAGTACTTC
CASSPGVDSYEQYF
>-|TRBV2|TRBJ1-6|-
TGTGCCAGCAGTGGCTCCGGGACGTACCTCCACTTT
CASSGSGTYLHF
>-|TRBV20-1|TRBJ2-7|-
TGCAGTGCTCGCCTGGACGTCACCTACGAGCAGTACTTC
CSARLDVTYEQYF
>many|TRBV5-1|TRBJ1-1|-
TGCGCCAGCAGCTTGGGTGCAGGTAGAACTGAAGCTTTCTTT
CASSLGAGRTEAFF
>few|TRBV5-1|TRBJ2-6|-
TGCGCCAGCAGCAAGGACGGAAACTCTGGGGCCAACGTCCTGACTTTC
CASSKDGNSGANVLTF
>-|TRBV5-1|TRBJ1-1|TRBD1
TGCGCCAGCAGGACAGGGAGGGCGTACACTGAAGCTTTCTTT
CASRTGRAYTEAFF
>-|TRBV29-1|TRBJ2-7|-
TGCAGCGTTGAGGCTAGCGATTCCTACGAGCAGTACTTC
CSVEASDSYEQYF
>few|TRBV12-3/TRBV12-4|TRBJ1-4|TRBD1
TGTGCCAGCAGTTCCCGGACAGGGGGTGAAAAACTGTTTTTT
CASSSRTGGEKLFF
>-|TRBV2|TRBJ2-5|-
TGTGCCAGCAGTGAAGGGGCGTGGGTCTCCGAAGAGACCCAGTACTTC
CASSEGAWVSEETQYF
>few|TRBV20-1|TRBJ1-2|-
TGCAGTGCTAGAGATCCACAGGGCCTTTTCTATGGCTACACCTTC
CSARDPQGLFYGYTF
>-|TRBV5-1|TRBJ1-2|-
TGCGCCAGCAGCCCCGGGGGAGCGGGTAACTATGGCTACACCTTC
CASSPGGAGNYGYTF
>-|TRBV9|TRBJ2-1|TRBD1
TGTGCCAGCAGCGGACCCGGGACAGATTACAATGAGCAGTTCTTC
CASSGPGTDYNEQFF
>few|TRBV3-1|TRBJ2-7|TRBD1
TGTGCCAGCAGCCAACGCGAGACAGGGGGTCTCGAGCAGTACTTC
CASSQRETGGLEQYF
>-|TRBV5-1|TRBJ2-7|-
TGCGCCAGCAGCTTGGAGTCCAGGGACGACGAGCAGTACTTC
CASSLESRDDEQYF
>-|TRBV5-1|TRBJ2-5|TRBD1
TGTGCCAGTAGTCCTTGGACAGGGGGCCAAGAGACCCAGTACTTC
CASSPWTGGQETQYF
>-|TRBV27|TRBJ1-4|-
TGTGCCACAGCGAGATTGAGTGGGGCGGAAAAACTGTTTTTT
CATARLSGAEKLFF
>few|TRBV6-1|TRBJ2-6|-
TGTGCCAGTATTGACAGCTCTGGGGCCAACGTCCTGACTTTC
CASIDSSGANVLTF
>-|TRBV4-1|TRBJ1-5|-
TGCGCCAGCAGCGCTAGGCGGGGGATCGGGGAAGGGGGCAATCAGCCCCAGCATTTT
CASSARRGIGEGGNQPQHF
>-|TRBV5-6|TRBJ2-2|-
TGTGCCAGCATCCTCCAAGACGGACAGCCAGGCTCGGGTAACACCGGGGAGCTGTTTTTT
CASILQDGQPGSGNTGELFF
>-|TRBV5-1|TRBJ2-1|-
TGCGCCAGCAGCTTGTCTGGGCCCGGCTCCTACAATGAGCAGTTCTTC
CASSLSGPGSYNEQFF
>once|TRBV28|TRBJ2-3|-
TGTGCCAGCAGCTCCCCCGGGGAGGCTAGCACAGATACGCAGTATTTT
CASSSPGEASTDTQYF
>-|TRBV6-5|TRBJ1-5|TRBD1
TGTGCCAGCAAGGCGAGGACAGGGAAGGGACAGCCCCAGCATTTT
CASKARTGKGQPQHF
>-|TRBV3-1|TRBJ1-6|-
TGTGCCAGCAGCCGGGATAATTCACCCCTCCACTTT
CASSRDNSPLHF
>-|TRBV3-1|TRBJ2-7|TRBD2
TGTGCCAGCAGCCAAGATTTGGCGGGGGGCTACGAGCAGTACTTC
CASSQDLAGGYEQYF
>few|TRBV20-1|TRBJ2-5|TRBD2
TGCAGTGCTACGGGACTAGCGGGGGGTTCCGGGTTGACCCAGTACTTC
CSATGLAGGSGLTQYF
>few|TRBV9|TRBJ1-1|-
TGTGCCAGCAGCGGAACCCCGGGACTGTTGAACACTGAAGCTTTCTTT
CASSGTPGLLNTEAFF